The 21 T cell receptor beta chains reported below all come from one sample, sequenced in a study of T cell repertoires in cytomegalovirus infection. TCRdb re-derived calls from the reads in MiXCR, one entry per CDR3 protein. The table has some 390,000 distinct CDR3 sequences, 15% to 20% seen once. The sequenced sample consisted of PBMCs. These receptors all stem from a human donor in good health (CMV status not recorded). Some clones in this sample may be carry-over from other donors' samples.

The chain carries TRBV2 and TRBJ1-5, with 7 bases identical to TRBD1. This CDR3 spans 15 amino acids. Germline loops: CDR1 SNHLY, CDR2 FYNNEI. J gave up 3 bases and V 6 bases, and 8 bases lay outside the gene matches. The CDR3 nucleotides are TGTGCCAGCAGGGCCCAGGGGGTTATCAATCAGCCCCAGCATTTT. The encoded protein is CASRAQGVINQPQHF.

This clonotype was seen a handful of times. Here the CDR3 DNA reads TGTGCCAGCAGTCAGGGGGCCGGAAGCAATCAGCCCCAGCATTTT. This gives the protein CASSQGAGSNQPQHF. J is TRBJ1-5 and V is TRBV27; TRBD1 agrees at 8 bases. The V gene end was trimmed by 5 bases and the J gene end by 1 base; junction bases not matched to a gene: 4. CDR3 size: 15 residues. Germline V gives CDR1 MNHEY, CDR2 SMNVEV (reference sequence).

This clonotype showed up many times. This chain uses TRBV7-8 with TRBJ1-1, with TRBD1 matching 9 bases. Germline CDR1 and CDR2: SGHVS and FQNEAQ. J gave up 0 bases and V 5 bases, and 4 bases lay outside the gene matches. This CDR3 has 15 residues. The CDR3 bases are TGTGCCAGCAGCGATAGACAGGGGGTGAACACTGAAGCTTTCTTT. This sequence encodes CASSDRQGVNTEAFF.

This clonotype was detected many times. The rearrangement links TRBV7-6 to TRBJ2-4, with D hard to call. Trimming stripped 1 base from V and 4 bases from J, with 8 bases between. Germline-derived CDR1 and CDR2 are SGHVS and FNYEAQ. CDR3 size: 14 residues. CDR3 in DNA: TGTGCCAGCAGCTTAGGTGGCAGTAAAAACATTCAGTACTTC. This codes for CASSLGGSKNIQYF. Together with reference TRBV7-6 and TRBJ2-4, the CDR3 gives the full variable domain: GAGVSQSPRYKVTKRGQDVALRCDPISGHVSLYWYRQALGQGPEFLTYFNYEAQQDKSGLPNDRFSAERPEGSISTLTIQRTEQRDSAMYRCASSLGGSKNIQYFGAGTRLSVL.

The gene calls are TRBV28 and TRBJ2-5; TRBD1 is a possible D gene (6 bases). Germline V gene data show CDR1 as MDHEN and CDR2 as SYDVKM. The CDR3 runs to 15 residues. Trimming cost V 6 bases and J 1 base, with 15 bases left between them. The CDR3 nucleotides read TGTGCCAGCAGCCCGGTAACAGGGAGCCAAGAGACCCAGTACTTC. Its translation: CASSPVTGSQETQYF.

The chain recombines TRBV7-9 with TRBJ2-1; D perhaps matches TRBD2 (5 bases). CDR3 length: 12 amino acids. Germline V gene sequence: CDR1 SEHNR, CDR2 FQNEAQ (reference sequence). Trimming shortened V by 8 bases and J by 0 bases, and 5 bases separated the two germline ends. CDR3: CASGSSYNEQFF. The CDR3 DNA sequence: TGTGCCAGCGGGAGCTCCTACAATGAGCAGTTCTTC.

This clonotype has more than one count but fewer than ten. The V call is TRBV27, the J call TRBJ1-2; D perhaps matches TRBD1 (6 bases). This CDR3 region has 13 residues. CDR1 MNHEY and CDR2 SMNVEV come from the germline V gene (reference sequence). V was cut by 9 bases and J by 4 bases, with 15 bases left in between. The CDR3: CARPTGGSYGYTF. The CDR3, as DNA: TGTGCCAGGCCGACAGGAGGGAGCTATGGCTACACCTTC.

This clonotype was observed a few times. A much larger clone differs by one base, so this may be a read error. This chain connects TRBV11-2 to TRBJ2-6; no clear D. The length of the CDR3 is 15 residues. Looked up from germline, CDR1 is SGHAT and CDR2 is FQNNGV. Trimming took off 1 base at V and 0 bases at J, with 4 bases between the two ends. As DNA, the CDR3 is TGTGCCAGCAGCTTAGGGGACTCTGGGGCCAACGTCCTGACTTTC. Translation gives CASSLGDSGANVLTF.

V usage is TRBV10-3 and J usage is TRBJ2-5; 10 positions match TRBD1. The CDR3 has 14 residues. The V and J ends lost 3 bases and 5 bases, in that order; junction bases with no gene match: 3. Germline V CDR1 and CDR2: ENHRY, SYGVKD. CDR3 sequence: CAISDGTGDETQYF. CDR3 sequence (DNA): TGTGCCATCAGTGATGGGACAGGGGATGAGACCCAGTACTTC.

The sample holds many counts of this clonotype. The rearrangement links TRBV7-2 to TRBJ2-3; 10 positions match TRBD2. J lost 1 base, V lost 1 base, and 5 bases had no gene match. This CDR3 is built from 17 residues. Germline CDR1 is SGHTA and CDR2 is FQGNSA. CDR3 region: CASSLESGGARTDTQYF. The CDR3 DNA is TGTGCCAGCAGCTTAGAGAGCGGGGGGGCCCGCACAGATACGCAGTATTTT.

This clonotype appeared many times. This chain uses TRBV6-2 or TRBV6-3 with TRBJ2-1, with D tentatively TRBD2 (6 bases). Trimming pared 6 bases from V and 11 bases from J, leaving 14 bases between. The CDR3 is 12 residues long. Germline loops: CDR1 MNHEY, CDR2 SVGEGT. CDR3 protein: CASRGLDRKQFF. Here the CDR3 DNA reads TGTGCCAGCAGGGGACTTGACCGAAAGCAGTTCTTC.

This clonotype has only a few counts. The CDR3 nucleotides read TGTGCCAGCAACCGGGACAGGTCTCCGGGCACAGATACGCAGTATTTT. Translated: CASNRDRSPGTDTQYF. The V gene is TRBV7-9, the J gene TRBJ2-3; 8 bases align to TRBD1. V shed 7 bases and J 1 base; nucleotides not matched to a gene: 10. CDR1 and CDR2 from the germline V gene are SEHNR and FQNEAQ (reference sequence). There are 16 residues in the CDR3.

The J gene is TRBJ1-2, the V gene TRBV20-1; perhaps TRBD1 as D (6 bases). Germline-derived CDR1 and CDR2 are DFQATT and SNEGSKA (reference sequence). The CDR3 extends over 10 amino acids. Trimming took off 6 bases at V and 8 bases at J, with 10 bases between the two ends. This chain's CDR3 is CSANREGYTF. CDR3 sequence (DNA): TGCAGTGCCAACAGGGAGGGCTACACCTTC.

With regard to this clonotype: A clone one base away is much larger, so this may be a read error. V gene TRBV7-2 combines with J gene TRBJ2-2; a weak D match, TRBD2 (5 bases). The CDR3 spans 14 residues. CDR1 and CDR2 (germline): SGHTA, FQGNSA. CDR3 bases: TGTGCCAGCAGCCCCATCGGGAACACCGGGGATCTGTTTTTT. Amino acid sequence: CASSPIGNTGDLFF.

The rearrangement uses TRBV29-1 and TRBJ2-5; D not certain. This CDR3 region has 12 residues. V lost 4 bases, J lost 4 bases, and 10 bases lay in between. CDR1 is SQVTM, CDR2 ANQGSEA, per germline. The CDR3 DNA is TGCAGCGTTGCGCCCAATGGAGAGACCCAGTACTTC. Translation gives CSVAPNGETQYF.

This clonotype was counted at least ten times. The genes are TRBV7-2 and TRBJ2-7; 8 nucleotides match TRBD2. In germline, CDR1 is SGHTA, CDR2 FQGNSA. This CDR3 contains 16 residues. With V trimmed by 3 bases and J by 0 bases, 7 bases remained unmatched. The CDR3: CASSLYGGASSYEQYF. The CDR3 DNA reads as TGTGCCAGCAGCTTGTACGGGGGGGCGAGCTCCTACGAGCAGTACTTC.

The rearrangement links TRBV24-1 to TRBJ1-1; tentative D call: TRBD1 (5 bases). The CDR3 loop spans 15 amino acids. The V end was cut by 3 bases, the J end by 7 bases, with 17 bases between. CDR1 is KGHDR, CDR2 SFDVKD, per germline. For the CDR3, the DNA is TGTGCCACCAGTGATGGGAGGTCCAGGGTTGGTGAAGCTTTCTTT. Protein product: CATSDGRSRVGEAFF.

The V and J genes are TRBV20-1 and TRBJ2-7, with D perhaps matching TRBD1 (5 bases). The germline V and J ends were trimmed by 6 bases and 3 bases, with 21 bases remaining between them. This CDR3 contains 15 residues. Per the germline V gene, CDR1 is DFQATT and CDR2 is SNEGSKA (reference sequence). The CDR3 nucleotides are TGCAGTGCCACGACCAGACAGAAAGGGGTCTACGAGCAGTACTTC. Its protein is CSATTRQKGVYEQYF.

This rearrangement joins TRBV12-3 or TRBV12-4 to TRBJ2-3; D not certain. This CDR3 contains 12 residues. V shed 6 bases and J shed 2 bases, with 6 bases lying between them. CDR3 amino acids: CASSRYTDTQYF. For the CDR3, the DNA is TGTGCCAGCAGCCGGTACACAGATACGCAGTATTTT.

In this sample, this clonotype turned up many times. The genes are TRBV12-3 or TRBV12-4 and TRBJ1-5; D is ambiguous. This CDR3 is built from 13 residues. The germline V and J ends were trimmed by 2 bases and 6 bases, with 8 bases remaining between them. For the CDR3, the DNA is TGTGCCAGCAGTTTAAGTGCCGGTCAGCCCCAGCATTTT. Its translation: CASSLSAGQPQHF.

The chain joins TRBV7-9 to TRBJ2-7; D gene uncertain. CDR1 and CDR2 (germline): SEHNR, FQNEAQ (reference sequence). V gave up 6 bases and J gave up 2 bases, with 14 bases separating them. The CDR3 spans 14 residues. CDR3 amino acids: CASSLHREPYEQYF. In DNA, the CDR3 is TGTGCCAGCAGTCTCCATCGAGAGCCCTACGAGCAGTACTTC.